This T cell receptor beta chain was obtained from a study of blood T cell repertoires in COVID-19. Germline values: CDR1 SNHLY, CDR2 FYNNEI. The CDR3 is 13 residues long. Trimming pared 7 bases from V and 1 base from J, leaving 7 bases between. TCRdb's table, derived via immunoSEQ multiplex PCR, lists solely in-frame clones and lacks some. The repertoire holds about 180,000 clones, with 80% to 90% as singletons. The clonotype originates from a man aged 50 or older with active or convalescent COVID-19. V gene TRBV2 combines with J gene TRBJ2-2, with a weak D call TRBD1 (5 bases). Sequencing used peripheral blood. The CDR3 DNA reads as TGTGCCAGCATAGGGGAGAACACCGGGGAGCTGTTTTTT. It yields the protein CASIGENTGELFF.